What follows are 8 T cell receptor beta chains derived from one specimen sequenced in a study of identical twins. From the 5' RACE reads, TCRdb called clonotypes with MiXCR, one entry per CDR3 protein. The sample consists of approximately 1.8 million distinct CDR3 sequences, less than 35% of them appearing once. Sequenced: cord blood. The receptors here all came from a newborn girl in good health.

J is TRBJ2-3 and V is TRBV27, with D perhaps given as TRBD1 or TRBD2 (5 bases each). The CDR3 has 14 amino acids. Trimming left V 7 bases short and J 0 bases short, with 11 bases between. The germline V gene has CDR1 MNHEY and CDR2 SMNVEV (reference sequence). CDR3: CASKVWGSTDTQYF. Here the CDR3 DNA reads TGTGCCAGCAAGGTCTGGGGGAGCACAGATACGCAGTATTTT.

The rearrangement uses TRBV28 and TRBJ1-1; possible D gene TRBD1, 6 bases. The CDR3 length is 17 residues. Germline loops: CDR1 MDHEN, CDR2 SYDVKM. Trimming left V 0 bases short and J 1 base short, with 15 bases between. This CDR3 is CASSLCRLGGRNTEAFF. DNA for the CDR3: TGTGCCAGCAGTTTATGCCGTCTTGGGGGGCGGAACACTGAAGCTTTCTTT.

A few counts support this clonotype. The V call is TRBV20-1, the J call TRBJ1-4; 9 nucleotides align to TRBD1. Per germline, CDR1 DFQATT and CDR2 SNEGSKA (reference sequence). The CDR3 extends over 12 amino acids. Trimming took 6 bases from V and 8 from J; bases not matched to a gene: 4. CDR3 coding DNA: TGCAGTGCAGGGACAGGGATGGAAAAACTGTTTTTT. Its translation is CSAGTGMEKLFF.

This clonotype was counted between two and nine times. The CDR3 region is CASSRSGRRDEQYF. CDR3 in DNA: TGTGCCAGTTCCCGAAGCGGGAGACGGGACGAGCAGTACTTC. V is TRBV19 and J is TRBJ2-7, with 8 bases lining up with TRBD2. CDR1 is LNHDA, CDR2 SQIVND, per germline (reference sequence). The CDR3 sequence is 14 residues long. The ends lost 8 bases at V and 5 bases at J; junction bases unmatched: 11.

The chain has TRBV20-1 and TRBJ2-4, with D perhaps matching TRBD1 or TRBD2 (5 bases each). Germline assignment: CDR1 DFQATT and CDR2 SNEGSKA (reference sequence). V lost 3 bases, J lost 7 bases, and 13 bases lay in between. The CDR3 runs to 13 residues. The CDR3 DNA follows: TGCAGTGCTAGCCGGGACCCAGGGAACATTCAGTACTTC. This translates into CSASRDPGNIQYF.

The chain uses TRBV7-2 and TRBJ2-7, with 7 bases matching TRBD1. Germline CDR1 and CDR2: SGHTA and FQGNSA. The CDR3 runs to 14 residues. Trimming removed 0 bases from V and 4 bases from J; junction bases left unmatched: 3. Here the CDR3 DNA reads TGTGCCAGCAGCTTAGCGAGGGGGCAGTACGAGCAGTACTTC. Its translation is CASSLARGQYEQYF.

The chain couples TRBV28 to TRBJ2-7; D possibly corresponds to TRBD1 (6 bases). CDR1 is MDHEN, CDR2 SYDVKM, per germline. V was cut by 0 bases and J by 2 bases, with 14 bases left in between. This CDR3 spans 16 amino acids. As DNA, the CDR3 is TGTGCCAGCAGTTTATGGAGGGGGAGTCATGCCTACGAGCAGTACTTC. As protein: CASSLWRGSHAYEQYF.

This clonotype was observed a few times. The chain combines TRBV7-2 with TRBJ2-1, with 10 nucleotides matching TRBD2. Germline V gene lookup returns CDR1 SGHTA and CDR2 FQGNSA. Trimming cost V 4 bases and J 8 bases; bases outside gene matches: 8. The CDR3 runs to 15 residues. CDR3 nucleotide sequence: TGTGCCAGCAGCTCGCAACCCGGGACTAGCGATGAGCAGTTCTTC. This encodes CASSSQPGTSDEQFF.